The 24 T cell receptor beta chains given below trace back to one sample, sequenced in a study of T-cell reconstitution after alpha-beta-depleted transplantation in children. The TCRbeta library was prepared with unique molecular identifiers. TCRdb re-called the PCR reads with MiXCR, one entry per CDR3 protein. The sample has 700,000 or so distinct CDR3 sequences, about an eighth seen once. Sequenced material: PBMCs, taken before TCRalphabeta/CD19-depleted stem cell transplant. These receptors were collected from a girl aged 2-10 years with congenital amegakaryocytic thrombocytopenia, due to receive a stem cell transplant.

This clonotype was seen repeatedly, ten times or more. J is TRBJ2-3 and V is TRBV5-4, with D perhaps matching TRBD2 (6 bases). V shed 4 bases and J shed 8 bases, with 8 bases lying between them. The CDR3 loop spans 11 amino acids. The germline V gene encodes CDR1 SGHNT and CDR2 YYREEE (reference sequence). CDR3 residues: CASSQGLTQYF. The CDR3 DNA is TGTGCCAGCAGCCAGGGACTTACGCAGTATTTT.

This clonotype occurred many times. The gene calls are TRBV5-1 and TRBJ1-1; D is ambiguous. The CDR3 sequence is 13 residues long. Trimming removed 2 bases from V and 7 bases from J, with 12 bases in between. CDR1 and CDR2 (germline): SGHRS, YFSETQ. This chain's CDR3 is CASSFENSIEAFF. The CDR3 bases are TGCGCCAGCAGCTTTGAGAACTCCATTGAAGCTTTCTTT.

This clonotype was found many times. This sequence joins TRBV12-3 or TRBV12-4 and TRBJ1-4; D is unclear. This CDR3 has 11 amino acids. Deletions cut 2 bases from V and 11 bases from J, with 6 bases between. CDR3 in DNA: TGTGCCAGCAGTTTACTCGGGAAACTGTTTTTT. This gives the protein CASSLLGKLFF.

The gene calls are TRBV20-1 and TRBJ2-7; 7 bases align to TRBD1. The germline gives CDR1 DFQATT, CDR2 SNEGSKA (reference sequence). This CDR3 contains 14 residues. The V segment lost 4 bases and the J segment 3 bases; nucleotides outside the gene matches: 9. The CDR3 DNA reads TGCAGTGCTAACCGGGACAGCCATTTCTACGAGCAGTACTTC. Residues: CSANRDSHFYEQYF.

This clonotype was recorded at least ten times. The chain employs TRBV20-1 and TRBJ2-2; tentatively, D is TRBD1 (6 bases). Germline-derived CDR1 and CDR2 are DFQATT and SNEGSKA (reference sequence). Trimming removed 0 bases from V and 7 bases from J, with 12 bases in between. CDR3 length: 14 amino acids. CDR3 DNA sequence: TGCAGTGCTAGAGAAGCACAGGGTAACGGGGAGCTGTTTTTT. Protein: CSAREAQGNGELFF.

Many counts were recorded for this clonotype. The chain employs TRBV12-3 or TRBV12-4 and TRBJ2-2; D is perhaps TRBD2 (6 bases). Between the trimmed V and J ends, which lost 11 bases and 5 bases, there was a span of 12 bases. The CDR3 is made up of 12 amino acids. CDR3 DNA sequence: TGTGCCCAGGCGGAGGGGACCGGGGAGCTGTTTTTT. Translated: CAQAEGTGELFF.

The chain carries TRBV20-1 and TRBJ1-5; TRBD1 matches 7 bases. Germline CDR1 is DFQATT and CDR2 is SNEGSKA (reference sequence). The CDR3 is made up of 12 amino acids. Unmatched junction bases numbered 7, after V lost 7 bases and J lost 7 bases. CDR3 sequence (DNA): TGCAGTGGAACCACAGGGGAACAGCCCCAGCATTTT. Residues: CSGTTGEQPQHF.

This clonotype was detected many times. CDR3 coding DNA: TGTGCCAGCAGTTACGCGGTAAGCTCCTACAATGAGCAGTTCTTC. Its translation: CASSYAVSSYNEQFF. The chain has TRBV27 and TRBJ2-1, with no clear D. The CDR3 runs 15 residues. The germline V gene has CDR1 MNHEY and CDR2 SMNVEV (reference sequence). Trimming left V 4 bases short and J 0 bases short, with 10 bases between.

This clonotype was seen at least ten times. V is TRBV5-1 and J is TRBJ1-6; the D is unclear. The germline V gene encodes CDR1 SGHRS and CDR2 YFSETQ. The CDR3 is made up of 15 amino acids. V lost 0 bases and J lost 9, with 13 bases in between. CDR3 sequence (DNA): TGCGCCAGCAGCTTGGACCGGGTTAAGAGTTCACCCCTCCACTTT. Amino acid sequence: CASSLDRVKSSPLHF.

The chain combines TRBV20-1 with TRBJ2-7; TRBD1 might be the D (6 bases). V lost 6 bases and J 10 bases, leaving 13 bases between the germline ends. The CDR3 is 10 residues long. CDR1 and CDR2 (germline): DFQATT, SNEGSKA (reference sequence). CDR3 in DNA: TGCAGTGCCAAGGACAGTATCCAGTACTTC. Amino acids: CSAKDSIQYF.

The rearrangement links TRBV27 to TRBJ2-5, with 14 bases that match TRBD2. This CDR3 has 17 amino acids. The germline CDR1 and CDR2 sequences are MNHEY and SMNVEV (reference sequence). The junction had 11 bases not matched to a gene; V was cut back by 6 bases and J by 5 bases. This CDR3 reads CASRGGTSGSGGETQYF. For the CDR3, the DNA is TGTGCCAGCAGGGGGGGGACTAGCGGGAGTGGGGGGGAGACCCAGTACTTC.

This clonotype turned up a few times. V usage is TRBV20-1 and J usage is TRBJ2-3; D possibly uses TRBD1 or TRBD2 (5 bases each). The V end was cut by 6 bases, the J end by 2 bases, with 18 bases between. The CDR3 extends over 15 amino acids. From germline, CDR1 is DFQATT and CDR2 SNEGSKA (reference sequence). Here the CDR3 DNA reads TGCAGTGCCGACCCCGGTCTAGGGACCACAGATACGCAGTATTTT. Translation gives CSADPGLGTTDTQYF.

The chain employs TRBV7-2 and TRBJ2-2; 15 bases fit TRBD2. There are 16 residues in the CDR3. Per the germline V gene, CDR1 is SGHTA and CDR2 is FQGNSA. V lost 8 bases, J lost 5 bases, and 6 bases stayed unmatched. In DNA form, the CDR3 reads TGTGCCAGCGGACTAGCGGGAGGGCCGGGTACCGGGGAGCTGTTTTTT. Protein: CASGLAGGPGTGELFF.

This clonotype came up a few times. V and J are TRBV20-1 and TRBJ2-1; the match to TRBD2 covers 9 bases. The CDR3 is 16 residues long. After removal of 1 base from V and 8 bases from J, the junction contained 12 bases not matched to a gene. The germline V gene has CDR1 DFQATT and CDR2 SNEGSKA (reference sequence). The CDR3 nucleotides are TGCAGTGCTAGAGGGCTAGCGGGACCCCTACAATATGAGCAGTTCTTC. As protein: CSARGLAGPLQYEQFF.

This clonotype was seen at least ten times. CDR3 protein: CASSLINEKLFF. The CDR3 DNA reads as TGTGCCAGCAGCTTAATAAATGAAAAACTGTTTTTT. The chain links TRBV7-2 to TRBJ1-4; D is ambiguous. Trimming pared 2 bases from V and 5 bases from J, leaving 3 bases between. There are 12 residues in the CDR3. Germline values: CDR1 SGHTA, CDR2 FQGNSA.

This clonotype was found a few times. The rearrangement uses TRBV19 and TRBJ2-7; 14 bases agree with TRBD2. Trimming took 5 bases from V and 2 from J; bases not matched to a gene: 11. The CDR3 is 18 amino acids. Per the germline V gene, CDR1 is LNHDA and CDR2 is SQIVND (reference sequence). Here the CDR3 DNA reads TGTGCCAGTAGTTGGGGACTAGCGGGAGCCAAGTCCCCCTACGAGCAGTACTTC. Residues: CASSWGLAGAKSPYEQYF.

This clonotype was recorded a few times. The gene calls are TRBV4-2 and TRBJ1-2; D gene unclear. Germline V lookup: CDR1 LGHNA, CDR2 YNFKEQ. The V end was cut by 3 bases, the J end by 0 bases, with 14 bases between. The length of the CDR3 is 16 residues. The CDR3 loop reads CASSQRGRIANYGYTF. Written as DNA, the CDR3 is TGTGCCAGCAGCCAGAGAGGGAGGATAGCTAACTATGGCTACACCTTC.

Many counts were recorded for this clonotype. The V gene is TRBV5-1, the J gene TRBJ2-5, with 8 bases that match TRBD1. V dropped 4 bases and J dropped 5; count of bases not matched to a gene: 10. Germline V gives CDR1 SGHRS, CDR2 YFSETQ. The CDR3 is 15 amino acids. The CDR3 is CASSAMTGERETQYF. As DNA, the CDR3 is TGCGCCAGCAGCGCAATGACAGGGGAAAGGGAGACCCAGTACTTC.

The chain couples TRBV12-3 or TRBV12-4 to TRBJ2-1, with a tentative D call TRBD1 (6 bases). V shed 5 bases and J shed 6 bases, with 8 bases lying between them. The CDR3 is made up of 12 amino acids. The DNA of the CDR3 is TGTGCCAGCAGTACAGGGCCCAATGAGCAGTTCTTC. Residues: CASSTGPNEQFF.

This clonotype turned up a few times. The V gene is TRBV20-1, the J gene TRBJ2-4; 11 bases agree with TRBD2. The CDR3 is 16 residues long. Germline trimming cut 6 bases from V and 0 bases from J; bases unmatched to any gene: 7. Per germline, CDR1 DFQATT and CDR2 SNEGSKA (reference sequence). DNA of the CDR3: TGCAGTGCAAGCTGGGGACTAGCGGTAGCCAAAAACATTCAGTACTTC. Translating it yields CSASWGLAVAKNIQYF.

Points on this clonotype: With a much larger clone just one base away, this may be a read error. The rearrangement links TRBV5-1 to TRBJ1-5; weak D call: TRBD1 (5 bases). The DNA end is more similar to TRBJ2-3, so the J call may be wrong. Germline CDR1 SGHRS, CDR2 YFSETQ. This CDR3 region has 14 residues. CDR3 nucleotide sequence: TGCGCCAGCAGCTTGGGCACCAAGGGGCAGCCCCAGTATTTT. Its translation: CASSLGTKGQPQYF.

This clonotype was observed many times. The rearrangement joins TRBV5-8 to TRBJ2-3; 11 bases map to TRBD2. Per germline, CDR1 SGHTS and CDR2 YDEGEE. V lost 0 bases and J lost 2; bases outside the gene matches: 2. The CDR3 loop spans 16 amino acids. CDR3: CASSLGLAGITDTQYF. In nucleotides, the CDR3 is TGTGCCAGCAGCTTGGGACTAGCGGGAATCACAGATACGCAGTATTTT.

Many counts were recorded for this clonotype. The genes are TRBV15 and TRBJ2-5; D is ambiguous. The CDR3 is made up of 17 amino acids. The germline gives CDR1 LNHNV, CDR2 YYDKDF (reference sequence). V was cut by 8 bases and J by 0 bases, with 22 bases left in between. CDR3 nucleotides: TGTGCCACCGCATCGACCAGAATTGCCTTAGACCAAGAGACCCAGTACTTC. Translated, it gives CATASTRIALDQETQYF.

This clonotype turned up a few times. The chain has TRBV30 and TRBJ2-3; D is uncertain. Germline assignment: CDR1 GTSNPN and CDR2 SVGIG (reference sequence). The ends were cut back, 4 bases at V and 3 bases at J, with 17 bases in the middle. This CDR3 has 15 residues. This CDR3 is CAWMRGDDSTDTQYF. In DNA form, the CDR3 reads TGTGCCTGGATGAGAGGAGACGATTCTACAGATACGCAGTATTTT.